One sample yielded the 15 T cell receptor beta chains listed below, sequenced in a study of shared clonotypes between healthy human individuals. Cells designated naive CD8 were CD45RO-negative and were positively selected for CCR7, with terminally differentiated effector memory CD45RA+ cells excluded. Assay: immunoSEQ multiplex PCR; the TCRdb copy retains only in-frame clones and omits some. Of approximately 2,000,000 clones in the sample, roughly 95% are singletons; the top ten hold around 1.8%. Sequencing input: naive CD8+ T cells from PBMCs. All receptors derive from a man in his late teens or twenties in good health. Some clones in this sample may be carry-over from other donors' samples.

The CDR3 loop is CASSPGTGNQPQHF. CDR3 DNA sequence: TGTGCCAGCAGTCCCGGGACAGGCAATCAGCCCCAGCATTTT. V usage is TRBV5-6 and J usage is TRBJ1-5, with 7 nucleotides matching TRBD1. Germline trimming cut 5 bases from V and 2 bases from J; bases unmatched to any gene: 4. The CDR3 covers 14 residues. The germline V gene encodes CDR1 SGHDT and CDR2 YYEEEE.

The chain carries TRBV6-5 and TRBJ2-7; TRBD1 matches 7 bases. Germline CDR1 reads MNHEY; CDR2 reads SVGAGI. The CDR3 spans 15 residues. V was pared by 6 bases and J by 0 bases, with 8 bases of the junction left unmatched. Written as DNA, the CDR3 is TGTGCCAGCAGCAGGGGACAGCCGAGCTCCTACGAGCAGTACTTC. This codes for CASSRGQPSSYEQYF.

The chain joins TRBV6-5 to TRBJ2-1; 8 bases match TRBD1. The V and J ends lost 4 bases and 4 bases, in that order; junction bases with no gene match: 9. The CDR3 sequence is 16 residues long. Germline CDR1 is MNHEY and CDR2 is SVGAGI. The DNA of the CDR3 is TGTGCCAGCAGTTTCCCCTGGGGACAGGAGTACAATGAGCAGTTCTTC. Its translation is CASSFPWGQEYNEQFF.

The chain links TRBV27 to TRBJ2-7; TRBD2 is a possible D gene (6 bases). With 5 bases removed from V and 4 bases from J, the gap between germline ends came to 21 bases. The CDR3 is 16 residues long. The germline V gene encodes CDR1 MNHEY and CDR2 SMNVEV (reference sequence). The CDR3 is CASSPSRGVRTYEQYF. Written as DNA, the CDR3 is TGTGCCAGCAGTCCCTCCCGCGGGGTAAGGACTTACGAGCAGTACTTC.

On this clone: Other DNA sequences within the sample encode an identical CDR3. The chain combines TRBV5-4 with TRBJ2-5; TRBD2 is a possible D gene (5 bases). The V end lost 2 bases, the J end lost 2 bases, and 7 bases lay between the germline ends. Germline values: CDR1 SGHNT, CDR2 YYREEE (reference sequence). CDR3 size: 13 residues. The CDR3 DNA follows: TGTGCCAGCAGCTTCCGGGGTCAAGAGACCCAGTACTTC. It yields the protein CASSFRGQETQYF. The full variable domain, in which reference TRBV5-4 and TRBJ2-5 provide the parts outside the CDR3, is ETGVTQSPTHLIKTRGQQVTLRCSSQSGHNTVSWYQQALGQGPQFIFQYYREEENGRGNFPPRFSGLQFPNYSSELNVNALELDDSALYLCASSFRGQETQYFGPGTRLLVL.

J is TRBJ2-7 and V is TRBV6-1; no reliable D call. Germline V gene lookup returns CDR1 MNHNS and CDR2 SASEGT. V was pared by 4 bases and J by 0 bases, with 7 bases between. This CDR3 is 13 amino acids long. The CDR3 nucleotides read TGTGCCAGCAGTGCTGGTATCTCCTACGAGCAGTACTTC. It yields the protein CASSAGISYEQYF.

This chain connects TRBV28 to TRBJ1-4; 7 nucleotides match TRBD1. The junction had 12 bases not matched to a gene; V was cut back by 5 bases and J by 12 bases. From germline, CDR1 is MDHEN and CDR2 SYDVKM. The CDR3 has 14 residues. The CDR3 region is CASSLARGVAELFF. DNA of the CDR3: TGTGCCAGCAGTCTCGCCAGGGGGGTGGCGGAACTGTTTTTT.

This clone appeared once. The chain is built from TRBV6-5 and TRBJ1-1, with D hard to call. V lost 7 bases and J 1 base, leaving 7 bases between the germline ends. Germline V gene lookup returns CDR1 MNHEY and CDR2 SVGAGI. The CDR3 is 12 amino acids. The CDR3 sequence: CASTVGNTEAFF. Here the CDR3 DNA reads TGTGCCAGCACCGTCGGGAACACTGAAGCTTTCTTT.

V is TRBV19 and J is TRBJ2-7; 9 bases are a match to TRBD1. The CDR3 contains 15 residues. The V segment lost 6 bases and the J segment 2 bases; nucleotides outside the gene matches: 8. CDR1 is LNHDA, CDR2 SQIVND, per germline (reference sequence). Here the CDR3 reads CASSLTGGETYEQYF. The CDR3 nucleotides read TGTGCCAGTAGCCTCACAGGGGGCGAAACCTACGAGCAGTACTTC. The variable domain in full, completed from reference TRBV19 and TRBJ2-7, reads DGGITQSPKYLFRKEGQNVTLSCEQNLNHDAMYWYRQDPGQGLRLIYYSQIVNDFQKGDIAEGYSVSREKKESFPLTVTSAQKNPTAFYLCASSLTGGETYEQYFGPGTRLTVT.

This sequence joins TRBV9 and TRBJ2-5; the match to TRBD2 covers 9 bases. The CDR3 extends over 20 amino acids. CDR1 SGDLS and CDR2 YYNGEE come from the germline V gene. V shed 3 bases, J shed 5 bases, and the junction held 23 bases outside the gene matches. The CDR3 region has the DNA TGTGCCAGCAGCGCCGGGCGACTAGCGGACGCCCCCCGGGGGTGGGAGACCCAGTACTTC. As protein: CASSAGRLADAPRGWETQYF.

This chain joins TRBV19 and TRBJ2-1; perhaps D is TRBD1 or TRBD2 (6 bases each). V lost 5 bases to trimming and J lost 4 bases, with 12 bases between them. The CDR3 is 14 residues long. Germline CDR1 LNHDA, CDR2 SQIVND (reference sequence). CDR3 in DNA: TGTGCCAGTAGTTTACGGGGGCAATACAATGAGCAGTTCTTC. Encoded protein: CASSLRGQYNEQFF.

The V and J genes are TRBV5-4 and TRBJ2-3; D is perhaps TRBD2 (7 bases). CDR3 length: 15 residues. Per the germline V gene, CDR1 is SGHNT and CDR2 is YYREEE (reference sequence). Trimming stripped 3 bases from V and 2 bases from J, with 13 bases between. CDR3 bases: TGTGCCAGCAGCTGGGGGGGCAGCTACACAGATACGCAGTATTTT. It codes for CASSWGGSYTDTQYF. Supplemented by reference TRBV5-4 and TRBJ2-3, the full variable domain reads ETGVTQSPTHLIKTRGQQVTLRCSSQSGHNTVSWYQQALGQGPQFIFQYYREEENGRGNFPPRFSGLQFPNYSSELNVNALELDDSALYLCASSWGGSYTDTQYFGPGTRLTVL.

The V call is TRBV4-1, the J call TRBJ1-5; D ambiguous. V shed 0 bases and J shed 3 bases, with 9 bases lying between them. CDR1 and CDR2 from the germline V gene are MGHRA and YSYEKL. The length of the CDR3 is 15 residues. The CDR3 protein is CASSQEIGYNQPQHF. The CDR3 nucleotides are TGCGCCAGCAGCCAAGAGATCGGCTACAATCAGCCCCAGCATTTT.

This clone was detected a few times. J is TRBJ1-1 and V is TRBV4-1; D uncertain. V lost 4 bases and J lost 5, with 11 bases in between. Per germline, CDR1 MGHRA and CDR2 YSYEKL. This CDR3 comprises 13 residues. The CDR3 here is CASSREVRTEAFF. As DNA, the CDR3 is TGCGCCAGCAGCCGCGAGGTGAGAACTGAAGCTTTCTTT.

The chain couples TRBV4-1 to TRBJ2-1; TRBD2 matches at 9 bases. Per the germline V gene, CDR1 is MGHRA and CDR2 is YSYEKL. Germline trimming cut 2 bases from V and 8 bases from J; bases unmatched to any gene: 4. This CDR3 is built from 14 residues. The CDR3 region is CASSQPLAGYEQFF. In nucleotides, the CDR3 is TGCGCCAGCAGCCAACCCCTAGCGGGGTATGAGCAGTTCTTC.